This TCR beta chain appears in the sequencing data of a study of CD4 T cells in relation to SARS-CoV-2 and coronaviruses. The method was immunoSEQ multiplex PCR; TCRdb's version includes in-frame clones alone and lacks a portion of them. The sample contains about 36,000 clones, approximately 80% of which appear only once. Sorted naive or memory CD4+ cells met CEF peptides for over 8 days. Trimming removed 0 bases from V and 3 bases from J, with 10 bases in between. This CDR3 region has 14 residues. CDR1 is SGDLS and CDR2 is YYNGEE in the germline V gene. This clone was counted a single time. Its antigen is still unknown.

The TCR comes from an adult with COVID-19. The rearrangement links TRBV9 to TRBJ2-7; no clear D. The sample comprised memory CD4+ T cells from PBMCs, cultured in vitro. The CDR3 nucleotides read TGTGCCAGCAGCGTAGTTGCCAGCGACTACGAGCAGTACTTC. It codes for CASSVVASDYEQYF.